This T cell receptor beta chain was recorded in a study of OX40 agonist ivuxolimab in advanced cancers. Overall study context: Dose-escalation patients had hepatocellular carcinoma, melanoma, renal cell or head and neck cancer.

Any history of autoimmune disease or systemic immunosuppression disqualified patients. Worth noting for this clone: The antigen remains undetermined.

Findings and caveats of the study: CD4+ T cells averaged fewer expanded clones than CD8+ T cells.

Repertoires were generated with immunoSEQ multiplex PCR, while TCRdb's copy carries only in-frame clones and drops some. Among tens of thousands of clones listed, 89% were seen once. Germline loops: CDR1 LGHNA, CDR2 YNFKEQ. The J segment lost 3 bases and the V segment lost 0 bases, leaving 13 bases of the junction unmatched. The CDR3 covers 20 residues. The gene calls are TRBV4-2 and TRBJ1-6, with 8 bases identical to TRBD1. This sequence was found in an adult with an advanced solid tumor such as melanoma, head and neck, liver or kidney cancer. This specimen was CD4+ or CD8+ T cells sorted from blood, taken in a trial of the OX40 agonist ivuxolimab. The CDR3 DNA sequence: TGTGCCAGCAGCCAAGACTCAAGGACAGGGAGAACTGACTATAATTCACCCCTCCACTTT. It yields the protein CASSQDSRTGRTDYNSPLHF.